These 30 T cell receptor beta chains share one sample of origin, sequenced in a study of shared clonotypes between healthy human individuals. Sequenced by immunoSEQ multiplex PCR; TCRdb stores in-frame clones only, minus some. The table includes more than 2,000,000 clones, more than 90% detected once. Sequenced sample: naive CD4+ T cells sorted from blood. As to subset: CD45RA+ positively selected. The receptors stem from a man younger than 30 in good health.

J is TRBJ2-5 and V is TRBV19; no clear D. The V gene lost 6 bases and the J gene lost 2 bases, with 10 bases spanning the gap. The CDR3 is 13 amino acids. Germline V gene data show CDR1 as LNHDA and CDR2 as SQIVND (reference sequence). The CDR3 sequence is CASRKMGQETQYF. The CDR3 DNA sequence: TGTGCCAGTAGGAAGATGGGGCAAGAGACCCAGTACTTC.

This chain links TRBV18 with TRBJ1-1; no definite D call. The germline V gene has CDR1 KGHSH and CDR2 LQKENI. V lost 2 bases and J 13 bases, leaving 20 bases between the germline ends. The CDR3 runs to 14 residues. The CDR3 spells CASSPNRGERRDFF. Here the CDR3 DNA reads TGTGCCAGCTCACCAAATCGGGGAGAGAGGCGTGATTTCTTT.

The chain carries TRBV28 and TRBJ2-7; D perhaps matches TRBD2 (6 bases). CDR1 and CDR2 from the germline V gene are MDHEN and SYDVKM. The V gene lost 7 bases and the J gene lost 4 bases, with 14 bases spanning the gap. This CDR3 has 13 amino acids. The chain's CDR3 is CASISGSPYEQYF. The CDR3 region has the DNA TGTGCCAGCATAAGCGGGTCGCCTTACGAGCAGTACTTC.

The V and J genes are TRBV7-2 and TRBJ2-5, with TRBD1 matching over 7 bases. From germline, CDR1 is SGHTA and CDR2 FQGNSA. The length of the CDR3 is 13 residues. Trimming at V came to 6 bases and at J to 2 bases, leaving 3 bases not matched to a gene. The CDR3 here is CASSAGGQETQYF. DNA of the CDR3: TGTGCCAGCAGTGCAGGGGGACAAGAGACCCAGTACTTC.

This chain joins TRBV5-6 and TRBJ2-7; 10 bases align to TRBD1. V was clipped by 5 bases and J by 7 bases; unmatched bases: 12. CDR3 length equals 15 residues. Germline values: CDR1 SGHDT, CDR2 YYEEEE. The CDR3 loop reads CASRSPGQGLSEQYF. The CDR3, as DNA: TGTGCCAGCAGATCTCCGGGACAGGGGCTTAGTGAGCAGTACTTC.

V gene TRBV11-3 combines with J gene TRBJ2-1, with D tentatively TRBD2 (6 bases). The V end lost 4 bases, the J end lost 6 bases, and 10 bases lay between the germline ends. The CDR3 totals 13 residues. Per germline, CDR1 SGHNT and CDR2 YENEEA. In DNA, the CDR3 is TGTGCCAGCAGCTCCCCGGGACTCAATGAGCAGTTCTTC. It encodes CASSSPGLNEQFF. Drawing the rest from reference TRBV11-3 and TRBJ2-1, the complete variable domain is EAGVVQSPRYKIIEKKQPVAFWCNPISGHNTLYWYLQNLGQGPELLIRYENEEAVDDSQLPKDRFSAERLKGVDSTLKIQPAELGDSAVYLCASSSPGLNEQFFGPGTRLTVL.

This clone has only one observation. The chain uses TRBV6-1 and TRBJ2-2; unclear D gene. Germline CDR1 is MNHNS and CDR2 is SASEGT. The CDR3 extends over 15 amino acids. Trimming removed 3 bases at V and 2 bases at J, with 10 bases between. The CDR3 loop is CASSDTQVNTGELFF. The CDR3, as DNA: TGTGCCAGCAGTGATACCCAGGTTAACACCGGGGAGCTGTTTTTT.

The V gene is TRBV2, the J gene TRBJ2-3; perhaps TRBD2 as D (6 bases). This CDR3 comprises 16 residues. Trimming cost V 2 bases and J 0 bases, with 12 bases left between them. Germline CDR1 and CDR2: SNHLY and FYNNEI. The CDR3 reads CASSELAGTSTDTQYF. The CDR3 DNA sequence: TGTGCCAGCAGTGAACTGGCGGGGACTAGCACAGATACGCAGTATTTT.

The chain is built from TRBV4-1 and TRBJ2-7; D remains unclear. CDR3 length equals 15 residues. Trimming removed 3 bases from V and 2 bases from J, with 14 bases in between. Germline CDR1 MGHRA, CDR2 YSYEKL. This CDR3 reads CASSQMKQWTYEQYF. In DNA form, the CDR3 reads TGCGCCAGCAGCCAGATGAAACAGTGGACCTACGAGCAGTACTTC.

The V and J genes are TRBV5-1 and TRBJ2-3; TRBD2 agrees at 7 bases. V shed 4 bases and J 2 bases; nucleotides not matched to a gene: 4. CDR3 length: 14 amino acids. Germline assignment: CDR1 SGHRS and CDR2 YFSETQ. CDR3 in amino acids: CASSIGLVTDTQYF. The DNA of the CDR3 is TGCGCCAGCAGCATAGGACTAGTCACAGATACGCAGTATTTT.

The chain employs TRBV30 and TRBJ1-2, with no clear D. With 8 bases removed from V and 0 bases from J, the gap between germline ends came to 19 bases. The CDR3 totals 15 residues. Germline V gene lookup returns CDR1 GTSNPN and CDR2 SVGIG (reference sequence). As DNA, the CDR3 is TGTGCCCACCTCCCGTCTGGGGAATCTAACTATGGCTACACCTTC. It encodes CAHLPSGESNYGYTF.

The V call is TRBV2, the J call TRBJ2-3; 9 bases are shared with TRBD1. The CDR3 is 13 residues long. Germline V lookup: CDR1 SNHLY, CDR2 FYNNEI. The trim removed 8 bases at V and 5 bases at J, leaving 5 bases unmatched. CDR3 in DNA: TGTGCCAGCGCGGACAGGGGAATAGATACGCAGTATTTT. Protein product: CASADRGIDTQYF.

V usage is TRBV6-6 and J usage is TRBJ1-5; D might be TRBD1 (5 bases). Trimming left V 6 bases short and J 4 bases short, with 16 bases between. The CDR3 spans 15 residues. Germline loops: CDR1 MNHNY, CDR2 SVGAGI (reference sequence). The CDR3: CASRQGSSGNQPQHF. The DNA of the CDR3 is TGTGCCAGCAGGCAGGGCTCCTCGGGTAATCAGCCCCAGCATTTT.

The V and J genes are TRBV7-9 and TRBJ2-5; a possible D gene is TRBD2 (6 bases). The J call may be in error: the DNA end matches TRBJ2-7 better. From germline, CDR1 is SEHNR and CDR2 FQNEAQ (reference sequence). The CDR3 loop spans 15 amino acids. The CDR3 region has the DNA TGTGCCAGCAGCTTCCGGGACTCCAGCTCCTACGAGCAGTACTTC. It specifies CASSFRDSSSYEQYF.

The rearrangement joins TRBV5-6 to TRBJ2-5; D not resolved. The DNA end is a closer match to TRBJ2-7, so the J assignment may be wrong. The CDR3 has 13 amino acids. CDR1 and CDR2 from the germline V gene are SGHDT and YYEEEE. In nucleotides, the CDR3 is TGTGCCAGCAGCTCGGCCCTAACCTACGAGCAGTACTTC. Translation: CASSSALTYEQYF.

This clone has just a few counts. Additional DNA sequences in this sample encode the identical CDR3. V usage is TRBV11-2 and J usage is TRBJ1-5; D uncertain. Trimming took 1 base from V and 3 from J, leaving 4 bases between them. CDR3 length: 13 residues. Looked up from germline, CDR1 is SGHAT and CDR2 is FQNNGV. CDR3: CASSLGSNQPQHF. CDR3 coding DNA: TGTGCCAGCAGCTTAGGCTCCAATCAGCCCCAGCATTTT.

The chain uses TRBV25-1 and TRBJ2-1, with TRBD2 matching 8 bases. The CDR3 is 16 residues long. Looked up from germline, CDR1 is MGHDK and CDR2 is SYGVNS. Germline trimming cut 3 bases from V and 3 bases from J; bases unmatched to any gene: 7. The CDR3 DNA is TGTGCCAGCAGTGATCTGGCGCGGGAGGTCTACAATGAGCAGTTCTTC. As protein: CASSDLAREVYNEQFF.

In regard to this clone: A junction boundary mismatches the germline segment, possibly from a read error. The rearrangement uses TRBV18 and TRBJ2-1; 7 nucleotides line up with TRBD1. Germline V gene sequence: CDR1 KGHSH, CDR2 LQKENI. CDR3 length equals 15 residues. CDR3 loop: CASSAPGQNYNEQFF. The CDR3 nucleotides are TGTGCCAGCTCAGCACCGGGACAGAATTACAATGAGCAGTTCTTC.

The genes are TRBV7-9 and TRBJ2-7, with TRBD1 matching over 12 bases. The ends lost 5 bases at V and 2 bases at J; junction bases unmatched: 4. CDR1 and CDR2 from the germline V gene are SEHNR and FQNEAQ (reference sequence). This CDR3 is built from 15 residues. The CDR3 sequence: CASSPGQGAPYEQYF. The DNA of the CDR3 is TGTGCCAGCAGCCCGGGACAGGGGGCCCCCTACGAGCAGTACTTC.

The chain couples TRBV9 to TRBJ1-3; D perhaps matches TRBD1 (5 bases). The V end lost 3 bases, the J end lost 0 bases, and 16 bases lay between the germline ends. This CDR3 comprises 17 residues. The germline gives CDR1 SGDLS, CDR2 YYNGEE. The CDR3: CASSADSAGTSGNTIYF. CDR3 coding DNA: TGTGCCAGCAGCGCAGACAGTGCGGGTACCTCTGGAAACACCATATATTTT.

The chain recombines TRBV5-1 with TRBJ1-5, with TRBD1 identical over 7 bases. Germline CDR1 is SGHRS and CDR2 is YFSETQ. The CDR3 has 17 residues. Trimming took 4 bases from V and 6 from J; bases not matched to a gene: 16. The CDR3 DNA is TGCGCCAGCAGCCCGGGACAGTCGAACTTTTTTGGTCAGCCCCAGCATTTT. Its protein product is CASSPGQSNFFGQPQHF.

Note on this clone: The sample carries other DNA sequences with the same CDR3. The chain is built from TRBV30 and TRBJ1-1; D uncertain. Germline-derived CDR1 and CDR2 are GTSNPN and SVGIG (reference sequence). CDR3 length: 13 residues. The V end was cut by 2 bases, the J end by 0 bases, with 7 bases between. The CDR3 nucleotides read TGTGCCTGGAGTAAAGGGATGAACACTGAAGCTTTCTTT. Its protein product is CAWSKGMNTEAFF.

DNA of the CDR3: TGTGCCAGCACCCCCAAAAGGGAGGGAGCAACTAATGAAAAACTGTTTTTT. This gives the protein CASTPKREGATNEKLFF. The chain employs TRBV28 and TRBJ1-4; D gene unclear. Per germline, CDR1 MDHEN and CDR2 SYDVKM. V shed 7 bases and J shed 0 bases, with 18 bases lying between them. This CDR3 region has 17 residues.

V usage is TRBV7-9 and J usage is TRBJ2-7; D may be TRBD1 (5 bases). The CDR3 sequence is 15 residues long. Between the trimmed V and J ends, which lost 0 bases and 0 bases, there was a span of 9 bases. The V gene's germline CDR1 is SEHNR and CDR2 FQNEAQ (reference sequence). DNA of the CDR3: TGTGCCAGCAGCTTAGCGTCAGGGTTCTCCTACGAGCAGTACTTC. It translates to CASSLASGFSYEQYF.

The chain carries TRBV18 and TRBJ1-3; D is ambiguous. The CDR3 consists of 14 residues. V was clipped by 3 bases and J by 4 bases, with 10 bases between them. The germline V gene has CDR1 KGHSH and CDR2 LQKENI. CDR3 residues: CASSPAAIGNTIYF. Here the CDR3 DNA reads TGTGCCAGCTCACCGGCCGCAATAGGAAACACCATATATTTT.

The chain carries TRBV30 and TRBJ1-6; TRBD1 agrees at 7 bases. The germline V gene has CDR1 GTSNPN and CDR2 SVGIG (reference sequence). The CDR3 runs to 14 residues. V shed 2 bases, J shed 7 bases, and the junction held 5 bases outside the gene matches. The DNA for the CDR3 is TGTGCCTGGAGTCAGGGACAGAGGAATTCACCCCTCCACTTT. This encodes CAWSQGQRNSPLHF.

The rearrangement links TRBV2 to TRBJ1-5, with TRBD1 matching 9 bases. The length of the CDR3 is 16 residues. CDR1 is SNHLY, CDR2 FYNNEI, per germline. J lost 3 bases, V lost 4 bases, and 7 bases had no gene match. The CDR3 here is CASSGSGQGNNQPQHF. Written as DNA, the CDR3 is TGTGCCAGCAGTGGGTCGGGACAGGGAAACAATCAGCCCCAGCATTTT.

The V and J genes are TRBV18 and TRBJ2-4, with 7 bases aligning to TRBD2. The CDR3 is made up of 14 amino acids. Looked up from germline, CDR1 is KGHSH and CDR2 is LQKENI. The V segment lost 1 base and the J segment 8 bases; nucleotides outside the gene matches: 5. The CDR3 protein is CASSPQGLPDIQYF. CDR3 nucleotides: TGTGCCAGCTCACCACAGGGACTACCGGACATTCAGTACTTC.

The chain is built from TRBV6-6 and TRBJ2-1; TRBD1 agrees at 8 bases. Trimming at V came to 8 bases and at J to 5 bases, leaving 8 bases not matched to a gene. Germline V gives CDR1 MNHNY, CDR2 SVGAGI (reference sequence). This CDR3 comprises 14 residues. Here the CDR3 reads CASARGTGNNEQFF. CDR3 coding DNA: TGTGCCAGCGCGCGCGGGACAGGTAACAATGAGCAGTTCTTC.

A note on this clone: Different DNA sequences within this sample yield the same CDR3. The chain couples TRBV5-6 to TRBJ2-3; no reliable D call. This CDR3 is 11 amino acids long. The germline gives CDR1 SGHDT, CDR2 YYEEEE. V lost 0 bases and J 6 bases, leaving 2 bases between the germline ends. The CDR3 DNA is TGTGCCAGCAGCTTGGAGGATACGCAGTATTTT. Translated, it gives CASSLEDTQYF.